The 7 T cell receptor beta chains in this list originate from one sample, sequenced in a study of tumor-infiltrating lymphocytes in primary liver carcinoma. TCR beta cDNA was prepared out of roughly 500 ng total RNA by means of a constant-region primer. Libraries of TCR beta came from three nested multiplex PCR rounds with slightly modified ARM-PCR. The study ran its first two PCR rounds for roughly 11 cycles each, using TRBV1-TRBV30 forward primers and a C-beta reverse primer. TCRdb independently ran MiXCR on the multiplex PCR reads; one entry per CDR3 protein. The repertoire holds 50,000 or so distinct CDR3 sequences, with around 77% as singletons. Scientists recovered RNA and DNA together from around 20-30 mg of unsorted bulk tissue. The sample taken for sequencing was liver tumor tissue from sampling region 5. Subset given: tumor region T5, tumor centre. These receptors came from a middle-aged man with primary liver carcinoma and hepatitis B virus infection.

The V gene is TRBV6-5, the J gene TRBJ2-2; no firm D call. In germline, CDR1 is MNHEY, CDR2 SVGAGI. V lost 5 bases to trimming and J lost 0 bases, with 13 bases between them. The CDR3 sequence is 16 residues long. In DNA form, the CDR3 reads TGTGCCAGCAGTAACGGGTCGACGGCGAACACCGGGGAGCTGTTTTTT. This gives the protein CASSNGSTANTGELFF.

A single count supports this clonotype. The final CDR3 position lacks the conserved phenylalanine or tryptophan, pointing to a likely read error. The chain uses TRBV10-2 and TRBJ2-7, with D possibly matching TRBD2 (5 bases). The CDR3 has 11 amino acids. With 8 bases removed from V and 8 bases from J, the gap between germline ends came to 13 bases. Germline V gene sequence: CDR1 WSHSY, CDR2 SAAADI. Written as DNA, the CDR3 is TGCGCCAGCCGCCACCTCGGGAAGCAGTACCTC. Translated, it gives CASRHLGKQYL.

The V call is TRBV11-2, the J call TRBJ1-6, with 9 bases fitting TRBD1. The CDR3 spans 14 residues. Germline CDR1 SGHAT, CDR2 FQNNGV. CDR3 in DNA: TGTGCAAACAGCTTACACAGGGGGCTTCCACCCCTCCACTTT. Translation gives CANSLHRGLPPLHF. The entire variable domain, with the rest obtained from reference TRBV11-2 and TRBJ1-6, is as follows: EAGVAQSPRYKIIEKRQSVAFWCNPISGHATLYWYQQILGQGPKLLIQFQNNGVVDDSQLPKDRFSAERLKGVDSTLKIQPAKLEDSAVYLCANSLHRGLPPLHFGNGTRLTVT.

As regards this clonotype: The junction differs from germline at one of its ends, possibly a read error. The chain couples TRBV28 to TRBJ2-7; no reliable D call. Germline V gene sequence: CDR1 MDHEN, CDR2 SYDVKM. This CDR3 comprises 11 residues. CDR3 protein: CVSSLTYEQYF. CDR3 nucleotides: TGTGTCAGCAGTTTAACATACGAGCAGTACTTC.

The DNA of the CDR3 is TGTGTCAGCCGGGACGGGGTCACATATAGCAATCAGCCCCAGCATTTT. As protein: CVSRDGVTYSNQPQHF. The V gene is TRBV24-1, the J gene TRBJ1-5, with D possibly matching TRBD1 (5 bases). Germline CDR1 KGHDR, CDR2 SFDVKD. The CDR3 runs to 16 residues.

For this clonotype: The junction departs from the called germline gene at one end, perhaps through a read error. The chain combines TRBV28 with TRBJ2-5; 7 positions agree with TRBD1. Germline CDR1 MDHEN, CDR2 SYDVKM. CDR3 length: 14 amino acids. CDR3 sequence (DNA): TGTGCTATCAGTACCCCCGTTGGGACAGAGACCCAATACTTC. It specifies CAISTPVGTETQYF.

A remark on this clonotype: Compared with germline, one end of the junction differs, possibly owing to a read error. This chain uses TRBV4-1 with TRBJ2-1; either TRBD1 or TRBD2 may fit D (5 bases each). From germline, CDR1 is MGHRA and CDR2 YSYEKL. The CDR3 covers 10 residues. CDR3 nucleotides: TGCGCCAACAGCGTGGGACAGCAGTTCTTC. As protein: CANSVGQQFF.